This T cell receptor beta chain was obtained from a study of T cell repertoires in cytomegalovirus infection. Across the study: In public TCR beta signatures, there were indications of both CMV infection and matching HLA type.

Germline V gene lookup returns CDR1 LNHNV and CDR2 YYDKDF (reference sequence). Trimming took off 6 bases at V and 1 base at J, with 14 bases between the two ends. The CDR3 length is 15 residues. About this clonotype: Its antigen is not identified.

TCRdb re-derived calls from the reads in MiXCR, one entry per CDR3 protein. This table holds around 120,000 distinct CDR3 sequences, under 50% found once. The study, taken as a whole, reports: Carriers of CMV and the relevant HLA type were discriminated by public TCR beta frequency. Clonotype analysis showed dominance of the ex vivo response by HLA-C-restricted CMV-specific TCR beta clonotypes.

The source is a human donor in good health (CMV status not recorded). Some clones in this sample may be carry-over from other donors' samples. Specimen: CD8+ T cells from cultured PBMCs, collected from culture after CMV antigen stimulation. The V and J genes are TRBV15 and TRBJ2-3; possible D gene TRBD2, 5 bases. CDR3: CATRHASGGTDTQYF. CDR3 DNA sequence: TGTGCCACCAGGCATGCTTCCGGGGGCACAGATACGCAGTATTTT.